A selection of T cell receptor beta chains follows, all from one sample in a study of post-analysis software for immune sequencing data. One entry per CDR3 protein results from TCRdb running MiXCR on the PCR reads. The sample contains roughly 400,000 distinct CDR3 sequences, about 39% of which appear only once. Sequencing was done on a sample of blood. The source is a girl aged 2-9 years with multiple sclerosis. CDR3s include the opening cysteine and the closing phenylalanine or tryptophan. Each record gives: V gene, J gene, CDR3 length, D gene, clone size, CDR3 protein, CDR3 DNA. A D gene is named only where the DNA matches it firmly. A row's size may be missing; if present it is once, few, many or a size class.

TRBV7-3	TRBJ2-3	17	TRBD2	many	CASSLTGRGGSTDTQYF	TGTGCCAGCAGCTTAACGGGTCGGGGGGGTAGCACAGATACGCAGTATTTT
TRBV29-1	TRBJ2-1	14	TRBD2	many	CSVEWPSGSNEQFF	TGCAGCGTTGAATGGCCTAGCGGGAGCAATGAGCAGTTCTTC
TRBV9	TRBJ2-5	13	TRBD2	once	CANSVGLEETQYF	TGTGCCAACAGCGTGGGACTAGAAGAGACCCAGTACTTC
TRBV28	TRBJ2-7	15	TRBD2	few	CASSTSGRGSYEQYF	TGTGCCAGCAGTACTAGCGGGAGAGGGTCCTACGAGCAGTACTTC
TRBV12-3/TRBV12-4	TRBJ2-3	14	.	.	CASSSSANADTQYF	TGTGCCAGCAGCTCCTCTGCGAACGCAGATACGCAGTATTTT
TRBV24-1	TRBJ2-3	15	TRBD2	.	CAASDQVLAADTQYF	TGTGCCGCCAGTGACCAAGTCCTAGCGGCAGATACGCAGTATTTT
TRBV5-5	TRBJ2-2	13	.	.	CASSPQFTGELFF	TGTGCCAGCAGCCCACAGTTCACCGGGGAGCTGTTTTTT
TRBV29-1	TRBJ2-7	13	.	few	CSVEAGYNYEQYF	TGCAGCGTTGAAGCAGGGTACAACTACGAGCAGTACTTC
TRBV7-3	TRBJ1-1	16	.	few	CASSPGTHRRNTEAFF	TGTGCCAGCAGCCCGGGGACACATCGCAGGAACACTGAAGCTTTCTTT
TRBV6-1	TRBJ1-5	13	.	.	CASSEVPNQPQHF	TGTGCCAGCAGTGAAGTTCCGAATCAGCCCCAGCATTTT
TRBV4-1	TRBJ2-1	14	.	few	CASSQDRLHNEQFF	TGCGCCAGCAGCCAGGACAGACTCCACAATGAGCAGTTCTTC
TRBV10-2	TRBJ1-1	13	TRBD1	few	CASGTGTYTEAFF	TGCGCCAGCGGGACAGGGACCTACACTGAAGCTTTCTTT
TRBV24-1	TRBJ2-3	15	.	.	CATSDWAGTTDTQYF	TGTGCCACCAGTGACTGGGCAGGGACCACAGATACGCAGTATTTT
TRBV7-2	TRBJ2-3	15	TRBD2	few	CASSLLAGVTDTQYF	TGTGCCAGCAGCTTGCTAGCGGGGGTAACAGATACGCAGTATTTT
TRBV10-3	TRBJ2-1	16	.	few	CAISESPRSSYNEQFF	TGTGCCATCAGTGAGTCTCCACGGAGCTCCTACAATGAGCAGTTCTTC
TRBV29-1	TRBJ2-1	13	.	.	CSGSLGGHNEQFF	TGCAGCGGATCTTTGGGGGGGCACAATGAGCAGTTCTTC
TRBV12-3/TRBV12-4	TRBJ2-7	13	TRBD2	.	CASSKREFAEQYF	TGTGCCAGCAGCAAGCGGGAGTTCGCCGAGCAGTACTTC
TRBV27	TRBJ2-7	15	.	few	CASSLSLAASYEQYF	TGTGCCAGCAGTTTAAGTCTTGCAGCCTCCTACGAGCAGTACTTC
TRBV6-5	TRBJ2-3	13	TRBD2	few	CASGLAGVDTQYF	TGTGCCAGCGGGCTAGCGGGAGTGGATACGCAGTATTTT
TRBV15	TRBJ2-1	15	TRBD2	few	CATSRALAGGSEQFF	TGTGCCACCAGCAGAGCTCTAGCGGGAGGATCTGAGCAGTTCTTC
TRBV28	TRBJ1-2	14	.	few	CASSLDSDIYGYTF	TGTGCCAGCAGTTTAGACAGCGATATCTATGGCTACACCTTC
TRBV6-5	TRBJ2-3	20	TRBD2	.	CASSYSWAVAGGTSTDTQYF	TGTGCCAGCAGTTACTCCTGGGCGGTAGCGGGGGGTACTAGCACAGATACGCAGTATTTT
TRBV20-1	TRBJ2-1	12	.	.	CSARDFGGEQFF	TGCAGTGCTAGAGATTTCGGGGGTGAGCAGTTCTTC
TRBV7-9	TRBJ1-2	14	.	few	CASSRELTLYGYTF	TGTGCCAGCAGCCGGGAGTTAACCCTCTATGGCTACACCTTC
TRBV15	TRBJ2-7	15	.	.	CATSRERRCSYEQYF	TGTGCCACCAGCAGAGAACGGAGATGTTCCTACGAGCAGTACTTC
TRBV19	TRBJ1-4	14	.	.	CASSSGQTGEKLFF	TGTGCCAGTAGTTCCGGGCAGACCGGCGAAAAACTGTTTTTT
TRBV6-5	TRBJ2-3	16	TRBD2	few	CASTTWSSGGAHTQYF	TGTGCCAGCACCACGTGGTCTAGCGGGGGGGCCCATACGCAGTATTTT
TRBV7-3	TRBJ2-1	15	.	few	CASSLTGLDRVEQFF	TGTGCCAGCAGCTTAACGGGACTAGACAGGGTTGAGCAGTTCTTC
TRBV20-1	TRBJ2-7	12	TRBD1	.	CSHKRQGYEQYF	TGCAGCCACAAACGACAGGGGTACGAGCAGTACTTC
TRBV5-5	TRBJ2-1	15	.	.	CTSSGTGGSYNEQFF	TGTACCAGCAGCGGAACCGGCGGAAGTTACAATGAGCAGTTCTTC
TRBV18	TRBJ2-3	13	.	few	CASSDREADTQYF	TGTGCCAGCTCAGATAGAGAAGCAGATACGCAGTATTTT
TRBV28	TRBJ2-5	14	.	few	CASSFGGIFETQYF	TGTGCCAGCAGTTTTGGGGGTATATTCGAGACCCAGTACTTC
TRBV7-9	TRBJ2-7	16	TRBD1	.	CASSPRGDRSSYEQYF	TGTGCCAGCAGCCCCCGAGGGGACAGGAGCTCCTACGAGCAGTACTTC
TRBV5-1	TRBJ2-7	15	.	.	CASSKGQAIVYEQYF	TGCGCCAGCAGCAAGGGACAAGCGATAGTCTACGAGCAGTACTTC
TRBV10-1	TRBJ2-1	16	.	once	CASSGSRDPTNNEQFF	TGCGCCAGCAGTGGGAGTCGTGACCCGACGAACAATGAGCAGTTCTTC
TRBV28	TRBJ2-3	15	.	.	CASSSAAAGADTQYF	TGTGCCAGCAGTTCGGCGGCCGCCGGGGCAGATACGCAGTATTTT
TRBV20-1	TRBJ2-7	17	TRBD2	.	CSARSAGTRLSSYEQYF	TGCAGTGCTAGAAGCGCCGGGACTAGGCTGAGCTCCTACGAGCAGTACTTC
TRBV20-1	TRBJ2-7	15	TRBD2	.	CSARDPTGTSDEQYF	TGCAGTGCTAGAGACCCGACCGGGACTAGCGACGAGCAGTACTTC
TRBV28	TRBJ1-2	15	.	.	CASRQNRRGGYGYTF	TGTGCCAGCAGACAGAACCGTCGGGGCGGCTATGGCTACACCTTC
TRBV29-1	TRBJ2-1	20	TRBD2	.	CSVEDRGTSGPGWQLDEQFF	TGCAGCGTTGAAGATCGGGGCACTAGCGGGCCGGGGTGGCAACTCGATGAGCAGTTCTTC
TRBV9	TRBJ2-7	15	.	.	CASSVVRDNSYEQYF	TGTGCCAGCAGCGTAGTCCGGGACAACTCCTACGAGCAGTACTTC
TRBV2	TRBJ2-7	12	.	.	CASSEQGIRQYF	TGTGCCAGCAGTGAACAAGGGATCCGGCAGTACTTC
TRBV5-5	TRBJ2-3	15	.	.	CASSFEGRFTDTQYF	TGTGCCAGCAGCTTTGAGGGGCGGTTCACAGATACGCAGTATTTT
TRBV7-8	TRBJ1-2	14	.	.	CASSLVPGGHGYTF	TGTGCCAGCAGCTTAGTTCCCGGGGGGCATGGCTACACCTTC
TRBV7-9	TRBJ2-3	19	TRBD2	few	CASRTLHKGLAGGLDTQYF	TGTGCCAGCAGGACACTCCATAAGGGACTAGCGGGAGGGTTGGATACGCAGTATTTT
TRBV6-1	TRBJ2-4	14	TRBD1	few	CASGGQGAANIQYF	TGTGCCAGCGGGGGACAGGGGGCGGCTAACATTCAGTACTTC
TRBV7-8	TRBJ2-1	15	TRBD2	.	CASSLSGGRYNEQFF	TGTGCCAGCAGCTTATCGGGGGGGCGATACAATGAGCAGTTCTTC
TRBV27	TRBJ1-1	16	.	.	CASSLGWVQRNTEAFF	TGTGCCAGCAGTTTAGGGTGGGTCCAAAGGAACACTGAAGCTTTCTTT
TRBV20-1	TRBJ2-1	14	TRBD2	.	CSARGDRGVKEQFF	TGCAGTGCTAGAGGTGACCGGGGGGTTAAAGAGCAGTTCTTC
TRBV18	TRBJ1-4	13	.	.	CASSGALDEKLFF	TGTGCCAGCTCAGGCGCACTCGATGAAAAACTGTTTTTT
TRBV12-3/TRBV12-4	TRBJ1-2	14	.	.	CASTHPFRDVGYTF	TGTGCCAGCACCCATCCCTTCAGGGACGTCGGCTACACCTTC
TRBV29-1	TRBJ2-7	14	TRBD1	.	CSVEAWDSSYEQYF	TGCAGCGTTGAAGCCTGGGACAGTTCCTACGAGCAGTACTTC
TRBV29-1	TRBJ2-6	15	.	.	CSVESSGAGANVLTF	TGCAGCGTTGAATCTTCAGGGGCTGGGGCCAACGTCCTGACTTTC
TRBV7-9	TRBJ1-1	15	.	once	CASSPSGRGGTEAFF	TGTGCCAGCAGCCCCAGCGGTCGGGGGGGGACTGAAGCTTTCTTT
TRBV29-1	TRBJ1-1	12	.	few	CSVDPENTEAFF	TGCAGCGTCGACCCAGAGAACACTGAAGCTTTCTTT
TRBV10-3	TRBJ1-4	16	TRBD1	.	CAIGEPGTATNEKLFF	TGTGCCATCGGTGAACCCGGGACAGCAACTAATGAAAAACTGTTTTTT
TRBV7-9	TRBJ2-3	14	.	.	CASHELEGKGTQYF	TGTGCCAGCCACGAACTAGAGGGGAAAGGTACGCAGTATTTT
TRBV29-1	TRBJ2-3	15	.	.	CSASPGRSSTDTQYF	TGCAGCGCTAGCCCTGGACGGTCCAGCACAGATACGCAGTATTTT
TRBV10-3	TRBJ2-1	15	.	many	CAISALESSYNEQFF	TGTGCCATCAGTGCCCTGGAGTCCTCCTACAATGAGCAGTTCTTC
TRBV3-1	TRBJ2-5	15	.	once	CASSQLTGERETQYF	TGTGCCAGCAGCCAACTGACGGGAGAGCGGGAGACCCAGTACTTC